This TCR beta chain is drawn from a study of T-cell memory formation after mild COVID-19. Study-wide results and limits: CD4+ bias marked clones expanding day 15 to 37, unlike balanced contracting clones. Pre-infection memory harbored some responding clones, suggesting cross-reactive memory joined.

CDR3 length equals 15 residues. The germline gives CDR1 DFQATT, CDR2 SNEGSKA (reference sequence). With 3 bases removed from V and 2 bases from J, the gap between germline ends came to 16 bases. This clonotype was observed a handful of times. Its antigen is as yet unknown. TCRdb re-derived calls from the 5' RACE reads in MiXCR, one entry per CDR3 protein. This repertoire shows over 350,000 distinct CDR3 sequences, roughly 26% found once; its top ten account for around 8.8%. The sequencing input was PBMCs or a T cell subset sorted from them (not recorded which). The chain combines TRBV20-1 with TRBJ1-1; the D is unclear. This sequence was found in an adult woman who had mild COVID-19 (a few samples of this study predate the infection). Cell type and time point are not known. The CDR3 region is CSARYGSGGNTEAFF. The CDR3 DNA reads TGCAGTGCTAGGTATGGTTCGGGCGGTAACACTGAAGCTTTCTTT.